This TCR beta chain came from a study of tumor-infiltrating lymphocytes in localized non-small cell lung cancer (TCRdb year 2021). Background on the whole study: The cohort included patients whose samples were collected after neoadjuvant chemotherapy, as well as both smokers and never-smokers and several histologies. From each patient came resected tumor tissue plus uninvolved lung tissue from that same patient, and the uninvolved lung tissue was described as non-adjacent to the tumor. Flow cytometry, multiplex immunofluorescence, RNA-seq, exome sequencing and proteomics were applied to the same patients as TCR sequencing, which was one of several integrated assays. In total, the ICON cohort consisted of 150 surgical patients with localized non-small cell lung cancer who had their tumors resected. For 55 patients, immunoSEQ T-cell fraction was compared between paired tumor and uninvolved lung. The research as a whole found: No difference in TCR-derived T-cell fraction was observed between the flow cytometry-defined immunotypes IM1 (good prognosis) and IM2 (poor prognosis). In line with immunofluorescence CD3 counts, TCRbeta sequencing supported higher T cell infiltration in tumors compared with uninvolved lung tissue. Since assay coverage differed from patient to patient depending on how much tissue was available, TCR sequencing was done for only a subset of the cohort. Because different assays used different pieces of the same tissue, intratumor heterogeneity could not be separated from technical variation.

The T-cell fraction in tumor and uninvolved lung tissue was provided by TCR sequencing with the immunoSEQ assay. As for the authors' bioinformatics: For survival analysis, patients were split into high (upper tertile) and low (lower two tertiles) T-cell fraction groups and compared by log-rank test. A signed-rank test was used to test paired tumor versus uninvolved lung differences in T-cell fraction. TCRdb re-hosts the immuneACCESS table, in-frame sequences only. Its copies lack some clones; in the studies checked, an unresolved V gene accounts for under half of them, and the cause for the rest is not known. V, J and clone size are those of that table, while D and trimming were read from the DNA. Within this sample are about 7,000 clones, with about 79% of them counted one time only. The ten largest clones take up approximately 7.1% of the sample. As to this clone: Its antigen is not yet known. Qualities for individual bases were not recorded, and no much larger clone is one base off.

Patient enrollment in ICON started in the first half of 2016, and the final patient was enrolled in late 2018. From a subcohort of about 70 patients, fresh tumor and matched uninvolved tissue were collected for in-depth immune analyses, including TCR sequencing. DNA isolated from bulk tissue, without cell sorting, was used for TCR sequencing. What was sequenced was uninvolved lung tissue not adjacent to the tumor. The TCR comes from a human donor with non-small cell lung cancer.

The sequence in DNA is TGCAGCGTTGAGGATGCGGGCTCCTACGAGCAGTACTTC. The encoded protein is CSVEDAGSYEQYF. This chain is built from TRBV29-1 and TRBJ2-7; TRBD2 might be the D gene, on 5 matching bases. V is pared back by 3 bases and J by 0 bases, with 9 bases lying between the germline termini. From its cysteine to its phenylalanine, the CDR3 spans 13 amino acids. Here the CDR3 DNA is all that survives: 39 bases in frame from base 1. In the germline V gene, CDR1 corresponds to SQVTM and CDR2 to ANQGSEA.